This TCR beta chain is drawn from a study of cytomegalovirus exposure and HLA in healthy donors. Remarks on this clone: Its antigen is not identified.

Study-level findings and limits: The authors confirmed in vitro that a few CMV-associated chains were specific for CMV antigens. It was in a later analysis that TCR association rates were seen to vary by HLA locus, highest for DRB1 and lowest for HLA-C.

PCR employed 60 Vbeta and 13 Jbeta primers. Sequenced by immunoSEQ multiplex PCR; TCRdb stores in-frame clones only, minus some. Seen here are 150,000 to 250,000 clones, 60% to 85% observed once, and the top ten hold roughly 1.4%. In germline, CDR1 is SEHNR, CDR2 FQNEAQ (reference sequence). The germline V and J ends were trimmed by 4 bases and 5 bases, with 15 bases remaining between them. The CDR3 is made up of 14 amino acids. The source of this sequence is a girl aged 5 to 17 in good health and CMV-seropositive. The rearrangement joins TRBV7-9 to TRBJ2-7; D is possibly TRBD1 (6 bases). The source material was PBMCs. The CDR3 region is CASSSLQGSNEQYF. CDR3 in DNA: TGTGCCAGCAGCTCACTACAGGGTTCGAACGAGCAGTACTTC.